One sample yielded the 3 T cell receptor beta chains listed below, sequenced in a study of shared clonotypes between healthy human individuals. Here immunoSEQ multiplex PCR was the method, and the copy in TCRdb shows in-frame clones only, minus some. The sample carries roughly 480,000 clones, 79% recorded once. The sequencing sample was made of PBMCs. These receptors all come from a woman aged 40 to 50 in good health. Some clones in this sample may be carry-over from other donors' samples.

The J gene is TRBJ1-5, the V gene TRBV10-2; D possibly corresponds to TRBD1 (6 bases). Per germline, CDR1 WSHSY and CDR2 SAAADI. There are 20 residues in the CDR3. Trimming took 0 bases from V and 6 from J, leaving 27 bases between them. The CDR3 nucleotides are TGCGCCAGCAGTGAGTCGAGGGGGTCAGGCGGTCGCGTTTTGGCTCAGCCCCAGCATTTT. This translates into CASSESRGSGGRVLAQPQHF.

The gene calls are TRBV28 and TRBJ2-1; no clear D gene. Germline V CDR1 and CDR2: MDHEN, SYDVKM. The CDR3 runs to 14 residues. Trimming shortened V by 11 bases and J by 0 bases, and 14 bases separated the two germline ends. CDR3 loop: CASVLGSSYNEQFF. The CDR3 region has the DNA TGTGCCTCGGTCCTGGGCAGCTCCTACAATGAGCAGTTCTTC.

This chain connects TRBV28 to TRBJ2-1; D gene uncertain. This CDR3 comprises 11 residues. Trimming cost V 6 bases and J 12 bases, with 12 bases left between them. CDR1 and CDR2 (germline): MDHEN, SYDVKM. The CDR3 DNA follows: TGTGCCAGCAGAACAGAAGTGGGGCAGTTCTTC. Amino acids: CASRTEVGQFF. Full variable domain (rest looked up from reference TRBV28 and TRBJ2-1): DVKVTQSSRYLVKRTGEKVFLECVQDMDHENMFWYRQDPGLGLRLIYFSYDVKMKEKGDIPEGYSVSREKKERFSLILESASTNQTSMYLCASRTEVGQFFGPGTRLTVL.